The 5 T cell receptor beta chains reported below all come from one sample, sequenced in a study of CD4 T cells in relation to SARS-CoV-2 and coronaviruses. TCRdb's copy holds only in-frame clones and misses some; the assay was immunoSEQ multiplex PCR. Of some 20,000 clones listed, 70% to 85% are singletons. Their cognate antigens are unknown. Before the COVID-19 pandemic, during about 2011-2019, CD4+ T cells were taken from unexposed donors. CD4+ T cells were isolated from the cells after more than 8 days of culture. The sequenced material came from CD4+ T cells from PBMCs, cultured in vitro. Every receptor here comes from a human donor in good health.

The chain employs TRBV6-5 and TRBJ1-1; D remains ambiguous. The germline V gene has CDR1 MNHEY and CDR2 SVGAGI. This CDR3 spans 13 amino acids. Trimming stripped 5 bases from V and 5 bases from J, with 12 bases between. The DNA of the CDR3 is TGTGCCAGCAGTCGAAGAACAAAGACTGAAGCTTTCTTT. Its translation: CASSRRTKTEAFF.

In its sample, this clone was seen once. J is TRBJ1-2 and V is TRBV2, with a tentative D call TRBD1 (6 bases). The germline CDR1 and CDR2 sequences are SNHLY and FYNNEI. The CDR3 totals 15 residues. Trimming took off 4 bases at V and 4 bases at J, with 16 bases between the two ends. CDR3 DNA sequence: TGTGCCAGCAGTGGACAAGACAGGACTGGCTATGGCTACACCTTC. Encoded protein: CASSGQDRTGYGYTF.

This chain connects TRBV5-8 to TRBJ2-7, with no clear D. This CDR3 region has 14 residues. Germline V gene data show CDR1 as SGHTS and CDR2 as YDEGEE. V gave up 0 bases and J gave up 0 bases, with 7 bases separating them. CDR3 protein: CASSLVGSSYEQYF. DNA for the CDR3: TGTGCCAGCAGCTTGGTTGGTTCCTCCTACGAGCAGTACTTC.

The rearrangement joins TRBV27 to TRBJ1-1; D is perhaps TRBD1 (6 bases). Trimming pared 2 bases from V and 3 bases from J, leaving 10 bases between. Germline V gene lookup returns CDR1 MNHEY and CDR2 SMNVEV (reference sequence). The CDR3 has 14 amino acids. CDR3 sequence (DNA): TGTGCCAGCAGTTTAAACAGGGCAGACACTGAAGCTTTCTTT. Its translation: CASSLNRADTEAFF.

There are a few counts of this clone. CDR3: CASSSNVPGFNSPLHF. For the CDR3, the DNA is TGTGCCAGCAGCTCCAATGTCCCGGGATTCAATTCACCCCTCCACTTT. The chain couples TRBV7-9 to TRBJ1-6, with D unclear. The germline V and J ends were trimmed by 4 bases and 7 bases, with 17 bases remaining between them. The CDR3 sequence is 16 residues long. Germline V gene data show CDR1 as SEHNR and CDR2 as FQNEAQ (reference sequence).